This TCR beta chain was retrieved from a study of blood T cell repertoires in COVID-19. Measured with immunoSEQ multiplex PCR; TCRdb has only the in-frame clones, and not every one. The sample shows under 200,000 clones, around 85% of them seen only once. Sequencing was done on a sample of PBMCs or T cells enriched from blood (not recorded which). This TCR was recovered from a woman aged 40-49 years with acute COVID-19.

This CDR3 reads CASSLLTGAGSGELFF. DNA for the CDR3: TGTGCCAGCAGCTTACTTACCGGAGCGGGGAGCGGGGAGCTGTTTTTT. The gene calls are TRBV7-9 and TRBJ2-2; 7 bases are shared with TRBD2. The V segment lost 2 bases and the J segment 7 bases; nucleotides outside the gene matches: 10. CDR1 and CDR2 from the germline V gene are SEHNR and FQNEAQ (reference sequence). This CDR3 region has 16 residues.